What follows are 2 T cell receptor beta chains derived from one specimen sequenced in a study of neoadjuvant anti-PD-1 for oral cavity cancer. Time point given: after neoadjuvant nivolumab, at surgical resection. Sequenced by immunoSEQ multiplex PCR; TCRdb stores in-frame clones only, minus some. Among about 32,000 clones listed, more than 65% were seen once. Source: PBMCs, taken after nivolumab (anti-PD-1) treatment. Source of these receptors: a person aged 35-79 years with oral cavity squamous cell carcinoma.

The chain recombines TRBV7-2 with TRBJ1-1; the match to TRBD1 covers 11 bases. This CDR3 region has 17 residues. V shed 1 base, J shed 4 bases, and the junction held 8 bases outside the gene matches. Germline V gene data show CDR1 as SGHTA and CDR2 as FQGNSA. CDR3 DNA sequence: TGTGCCAGCAGCTTAGTAGGACAGGGGGCTTTGGGCACTGAAGCTTTCTTT. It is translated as CASSLVGQGALGTEAFF. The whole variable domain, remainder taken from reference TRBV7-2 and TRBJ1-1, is GAGVSQSPSNKVTEKGKDVELRCDPISGHTALYWYRQSLGQGLEFLIYFQGNSAPDKSGLPSDRFSAERTGGSVSTLTIQRTQQEDSAVYLCASSLVGQGALGTEAFFGQGTRLTVV.

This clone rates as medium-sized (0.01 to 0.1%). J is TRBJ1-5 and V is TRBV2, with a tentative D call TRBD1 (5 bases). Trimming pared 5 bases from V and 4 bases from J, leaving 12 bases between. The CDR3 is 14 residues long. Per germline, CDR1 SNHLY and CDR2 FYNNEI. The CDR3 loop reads CASSPGTSNQPQHF. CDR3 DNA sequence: TGTGCCAGCAGTCCAGGGACTTCTAATCAGCCCCAGCATTTT.